The 15 T cell receptor beta chains below were found in one sample sequenced in a study of long-term antiretroviral therapy in people with HIV (dated by TCRdb to between 2020 and 2023). Sequencing of the TRB variable region was done with the immunoSEQ hsTCRB v3.0 assay at survey level resolution. Sourced from immuneACCESS, this table was stored by TCRdb with only in-frame sequences that have V and J called. A share of the clones is absent; for the studies checked, an unresolved V gene accounts for under half, and the remainder has no known explanation. The sample profile shows tens of thousands of clones; around 96% of them were found once. The ten largest make up about 2.6% of the sample. The sequencing here drew on unsorted PBMCs, taken 3.7 years after starting antiretroviral therapy. All receptors derive from a woman aged 45-60 years with HIV.

This clone was counted a few times. V is TRBV4-3 and J is TRBJ1-2; possibly TRBD1 for D (5 bases). This CDR3 contains 15 residues. CDR1 is LGHNA and CDR2 is YSLEER in the germline V gene. V was clipped by 0 bases and J by 1 base, with 9 bases between them. The CDR3 nucleotides read TGCGCCAGCAGCCAAGATCGACAGCTTAACTATGGCTACACCTTC. Translation gives CASSQDRQLNYGYTF.

The chain combines TRBV7-9 with TRBJ1-6, with a possible D match to TRBD1 (5 bases). The germline gives CDR1 SEHNR, CDR2 FQNEAQ (reference sequence). Trimming removed 4 bases at V and 7 bases at J, with 20 bases between. The CDR3 is 17 residues long. The CDR3 sequence is CASSYEWGVNLNSPLHF. In nucleotides, the CDR3 is TGTGCCAGCAGCTACGAATGGGGGGTGAATCTCAATTCACCCCTCCACTTT.

CDR3 coding DNA: TGTGCCAGTAGTATAGATCCAACTTCCCACGAGCAGTACTTC. Its protein is CASSIDPTSHEQYF. This chain links TRBV19 with TRBJ2-7; D uncertain. CDR1 LNHDA and CDR2 SQIVND come from the germline V gene (reference sequence). Between the trimmed V and J ends, which lost 0 bases and 5 bases, there was a span of 11 bases. CDR3 length: 14 amino acids.

The chain recombines TRBV27 with TRBJ1-1, with a weak D call TRBD1 (5 bases). Germline CDR1 and CDR2: MNHEY and SMNVEV (reference sequence). CDR3 length equals 14 residues. Trimming removed 2 bases from V and 3 bases from J, with 10 bases in between. CDR3 region: CASSLGKGDTEAFF. The CDR3 nucleotides are TGTGCCAGCAGTTTAGGTAAAGGGGACACTGAAGCTTTCTTT.

The chain uses TRBV29-1 and TRBJ2-1, with 9 bases identical to TRBD2. CDR1 and CDR2 from the germline V gene are SQVTM and ANQGSEA. The CDR3 sequence is 18 residues long. V shed 6 bases and J 0 bases; nucleotides not matched to a gene: 15. As DNA, the CDR3 is TGCAGCGTCGCGGCAGGCAGCGGGGGGCCCCGCTCCTACAATGAGCAGTTCTTC. It specifies CSVAAGSGGPRSYNEQFF.

The V call is TRBV10-3, the J call TRBJ1-5; 8 bases are shared with TRBD1. The J segment lost 0 bases and the V segment lost 10 bases, leaving 5 bases of the junction unmatched. The CDR3 has 14 amino acids. Germline CDR1 ENHRY, CDR2 SYGVKD. The DNA for the CDR3 is TGTGCCACAACAGGGACAGGTAGCAATCAGCCCCAGCATTTT. Encoded protein: CATTGTGSNQPQHF.

The chain links TRBV28 to TRBJ2-3; tentative D call: TRBD2 (6 bases). This CDR3 has 16 amino acids. CDR1 MDHEN and CDR2 SYDVKM come from the germline V gene. V shed 5 bases and J shed 2 bases, with 17 bases lying between them. CDR3 sequence reads: CASSRLGRGATDTQYF. CDR3 bases: TGTGCCAGCAGTAGACTCGGGAGAGGGGCCACAGATACGCAGTATTTT.

This clone appeared a single time. This sequence joins TRBV6-6 and TRBJ1-2; D possibly corresponds to TRBD1 (5 bases). CDR3 length equals 12 residues. Germline V gene lookup returns CDR1 MNHNY and CDR2 SVGAGI (reference sequence). The V end lost 8 bases, the J end lost 3 bases, and 10 bases lay between the germline ends. The CDR3 DNA reads TGTGCCAGCGGAGACAGAGACTATGGCTACACCTTC. Protein sequence: CASGDRDYGYTF.

The chain recombines TRBV11-2 with TRBJ1-1; no reliable D call. This CDR3 region has 14 residues. Germline loops: CDR1 SGHAT, CDR2 FQNNGV. V was clipped by 6 bases and J by 4 bases, with 15 bases between them. As DNA, the CDR3 is TGTGCCAGCAGGGACTCCTGGGCGGCCACTGAAGCTTTCTTT. As protein: CASRDSWAATEAFF.

The V call is TRBV2, the J call TRBJ1-4; 9 positions match TRBD1. The CDR3 extends over 17 amino acids. J lost 8 bases, V lost 2 bases, and 12 bases had no gene match. Germline values: CDR1 SNHLY, CDR2 FYNNEI. As DNA, the CDR3 is TGTGCCAGCAGTGAAAGGCTTGCGGGACAGGGTGGGGAAAAACTGTTTTTT. This encodes CASSERLAGQGGEKLFF.

This chain links TRBV7-8 with TRBJ2-3; maybe TRBD2 (5 bases). There are 14 residues in the CDR3. V was shortened by 1 base and J by 7 bases, with 12 bases between the two germline ends. Germline CDR1 and CDR2: SGHVS and FQNEAQ. Here the CDR3 reads CASSLGSSGYTQYF. The CDR3 DNA follows: TGTGCCAGCAGCTTAGGGAGCAGCGGTTATACGCAGTATTTT.

The V gene is TRBV6-1, the J gene TRBJ1-4, with D tentatively TRBD1 (6 bases). The V end was cut by 6 bases, the J end by 5 bases, with 13 bases between. Looked up from germline, CDR1 is MNHNS and CDR2 is SASEGT. The CDR3 contains 14 residues. The CDR3 coding sequence is TGTGCCAGCAGGGAACAGGGAGGGAATGAAAAACTGTTTTTT. Protein product: CASREQGGNEKLFF.

The chain has TRBV28 and TRBJ1-5, with 10 positions matching TRBD1. This CDR3 is 17 amino acids long. The V and J ends lost 2 bases and 3 bases, in that order; junction bases with no gene match: 7. From germline, CDR1 is MDHEN and CDR2 SYDVKM. CDR3 protein: CASSLGLGQGLNQPQHF. The CDR3 nucleotides read TGTGCCAGCAGTTTAGGATTGGGACAGGGGCTCAATCAGCCCCAGCATTTT.

V and J are TRBV7-8 and TRBJ2-1; the D gene is possibly TRBD1 (6 bases). CDR1 SGHVS and CDR2 FQNEAQ come from the germline V gene. V was shortened by 6 bases and J by 8 bases, with 17 bases between the two germline ends. The CDR3 has 14 residues. In nucleotides, the CDR3 is TGTGCCAGCAGTTTGACCAAGGGGGTCGATGAGCAGTTCTTC. Protein product: CASSLTKGVDEQFF.

V is TRBV4-3 and J is TRBJ2-2; D is unresolved. Germline V CDR1 and CDR2: LGHNA, YSLEER. CDR3 length: 15 amino acids. The ends were cut back, 3 bases at V and 5 bases at J, with 13 bases in the middle. Here the CDR3 DNA reads TGCGCCAGCAGCCAGGATTACATACAAACCGGGGAGCTGTTTTTT. Residues: CASSQDYIQTGELFF.